This paragraph reports one T cell receptor (beta chain). No antigen is known for it. TCRdb's copy holds only in-frame clones and misses some; the assay was immunoSEQ multiplex PCR. Here the sample spans 90,000 to 95,000 clones, 93% being singletons. There are 16 residues in the CDR3. The germline V gene has CDR1 SGDLS and CDR2 YYNGEE. Unmatched junction bases numbered 11, after V lost 3 bases and J lost 8 bases. These data come from a study of siplizumab effects on memory and regulatory T cells. Study results and caveats: Mappable alloreactive CD4+ clones were on average around 69% Treg-derived with siplizumab, less than 30% in controls. Some alloreactive sequences were traceable to unstimulated CD4+ memory cells, and siplizumab significantly reduced them. Roughly 75-97% of dividing CD4+ or CD8+ clones were without an attributable naive or memory phenotype.

The chain has TRBV9 and TRBJ2-1, with TRBD2 identical over 10 bases. The clonotype originates from a human donor in good health. The sequencing sample was made of CD8+ T cells sorted from blood. CDR3 nucleotide sequence: TGTGCCAGCAGCGACCGACTAGCGGGCTATATTGATGAGCAGTTCTTC. Amino acids: CASSDRLAGYIDEQFF.